This T cell receptor (beta chain) was captured by sequencing in a study of T cell clonotyping in hematopoietic cell transplantation. General study results and limits: Few recipient clonotypes overlapped donors; over 97% were de novo at given depth. Broader posttransplant TCR repertoire diversity was predicted by graft donor and pretransplant recipient Inverse Simpson Index values. After transplant, recipient diversity fell while pathologically expanded clonotypes grew through day 180.

Recipients were bled about 28 days pretransplant and at posttransplant days 30, 100, 180. The data were produced by immunoSEQ multiplex PCR, yet TCRdb's version contains in-frame clones alone and is incomplete. The table shows under 9,500 clones, with around 97% occurring only once. Comment on this clone: Its target is not known.

Sequencing was performed on peripheral blood mononuclear cells, taken 100 days after allogeneic stem cell transplant. This clonotype was obtained from a male patient between 60 and 69 years old who had an allogeneic stem cell transplant from a related donor, so the T cells may come from the graft donor. Some clones in this sample may be carry-over from other donors' samples.

CDR3 DNA: TGTGCCAGCAGCCACTCCGCGGGGGGGGAGTTCTTC. Translation: CASSHSAGGEFF. The V and J genes are TRBV7-9 and TRBJ2-1; 9 bases agree with TRBD2. The CDR3 length is 12 residues. Germline CDR1 SEHNR, CDR2 FQNEAQ (reference sequence). V trimming: 5 bases; J trimming: 14 bases; junction bases outside the gene matches: 7.